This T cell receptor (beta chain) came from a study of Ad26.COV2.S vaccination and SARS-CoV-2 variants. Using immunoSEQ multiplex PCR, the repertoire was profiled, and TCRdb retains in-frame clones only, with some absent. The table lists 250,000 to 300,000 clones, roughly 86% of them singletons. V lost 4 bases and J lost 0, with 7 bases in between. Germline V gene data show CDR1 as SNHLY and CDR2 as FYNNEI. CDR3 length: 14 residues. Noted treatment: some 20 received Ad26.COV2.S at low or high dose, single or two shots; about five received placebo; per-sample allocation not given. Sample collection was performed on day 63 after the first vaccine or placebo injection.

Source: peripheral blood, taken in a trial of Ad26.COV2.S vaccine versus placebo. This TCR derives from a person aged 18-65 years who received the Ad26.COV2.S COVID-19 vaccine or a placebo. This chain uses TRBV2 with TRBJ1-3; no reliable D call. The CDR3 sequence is CASSVRLSGNTIYF. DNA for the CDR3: TGTGCCAGCAGTGTACGCCTCTCTGGAAACACCATATATTTT.